Included here is one TCR beta chain sequence, with context. This specimen belongs to a study of shared clonotypes between healthy human individuals. Across the whole study: For every donor, three CD4 naive, three CD4 memory, two CD8 naive and one CD8 memory plates were used.

The germline CDR1 and CDR2 sequences are SGHVS and FQNEAQ. V was pared by 5 bases and J by 9 bases, with 19 bases of the junction left unmatched. The CDR3 length is 17 residues. The data were produced by immunoSEQ multiplex PCR, yet TCRdb's version contains in-frame clones alone and is incomplete. The table records about 2.1 million clones, 93% of them present only once. Naive CD8 cells comprised CD45RO-negative, CCR7-positively selected cells, excluding terminally differentiated effector memory CD45RA+ cells. Sequencing was performed on naive CD8+ T cells from PBMCs. The chain recombines TRBV7-8 with TRBJ2-1; 7 bases line up with TRBD2. This TCR derives from a man aged 18 to 29 in good health. Some clones in this sample may be carry-over from other donors' samples. In DNA form, the CDR3 reads TGTGCCAGCAGCCCCCCGGATTGGCTAGCGGCGGAATTTGAGCAGTTCTTC. Its translation is CASSPPDWLAAEFEQFF.